This T cell receptor (beta chain) was sequenced for a study of T cells in Graves' hyperthyroidism and ophthalmopathy. Findings and caveats of the study: A median about 6.5 months before onset, the model predicted ophthalmopathy.

These patients, aged 18 to 65, had recently diagnosed hyperthyroidism lasting under 2 months. At least ten counts were recorded for this clonotype. What it recognizes is unknown. Amplified regions were TCR beta CDR3 sequences from RNA transcripts. The HTBI set primed first-round TCR CDR3 RT-PCR. TCRdb redid the calling of the multiplex PCR reads with MiXCR, one entry per CDR3 protein. The data show under 700,000 distinct CDR3 sequences, around 45% seen once. Germline lookup yields CDR1 LNHDA and CDR2 SQIVND (reference sequence). V was cut by 3 bases and J by 2 bases, with 13 bases left in between. CDR3 length equals 15 residues.

This sequence originates from a woman younger than 35 with Graves' hyperthyroidism. The chain uses TRBV19 and TRBJ1-2; D gene ambiguous. What was sequenced was peripheral blood or thyroid tissue (not recorded which). CDR3 coding DNA: TGTGCCAGTAGTATGCAAGGAAGCGCCAACTATGGCTACACCTTC. Translated, it gives CASSMQGSANYGYTF.